Below, 21 T cell receptor beta chains from the same sample are listed, as sequenced in a study of prognosis after radiotherapy for stage I lung cancer. Researchers used two-round multiplex PCR to amplify TCR beta CDR3 starting from genomic DNA. Round-one PCR had primers specific to each TRBV and TRBJ gene. TCRdb reprocessed the multiplex PCR reads via MiXCR and lists one record per CDR3 protein. This table holds about 27,000 distinct CDR3 sequences, about 32% found once. The sequencing here drew on PBMCs, taken before or after stereotactic body radiation therapy (not recorded which). The receptors here all came from a donor over 45 with non-small cell lung cancer.

This clonotype was seen many times. This sequence joins TRBV30 and TRBJ2-7, with D possibly TRBD2 on 6 matching bases. V was shortened by 2 bases and J by 6 bases, with 14 bases between the two germline ends. The germline gives CDR1 GTSNPN, CDR2 SVGIG (reference sequence). This CDR3 spans 13 amino acids. In DNA form, the CDR3 reads TGTGCCTGGAGTAATAGCGGAAGCTTCGAGCAGTACTTC. It yields the protein CAWSNSGSFEQYF.

This clonotype has at least ten counts. V and J are TRBV30 and TRBJ2-5; D gene unclear. This CDR3 is built from 12 residues. Deletions cut 5 bases from V and 5 bases from J, with 12 bases between. Germline-derived CDR1 and CDR2 are GTSNPN and SVGIG (reference sequence). As DNA, the CDR3 is TGTGCCTGGGGCAGGCTGAGGGAGACCCAGTACTTC. It translates to CAWGRLRETQYF.

Of note for this clonotype: One base separates it from a far larger clone, so it is likely a read error. V and J are TRBV27 and TRBJ1-3; D might be TRBD1 (5 bases). The CDR3 totals 16 residues. The V end was cut by 7 bases, the J end by 0 bases, with 16 bases between. Per the germline V gene, CDR1 is MNHEY and CDR2 is SMNVEV (reference sequence). In DNA, the CDR3 is TGTGCCAGCACCTCGGGGGGGGACCACTCTGGAAACACCATATATTTT. This encodes CASTSGGDHSGNTIYF.

A word on this clonotype: This may be a read error, as it is one base from a much larger clone. The V and J genes are TRBV28 and TRBJ2-7; no firm D call. In germline, CDR1 is MDHEN, CDR2 SYDVKM. This CDR3 comprises 13 residues. This CDR3 reads CAGTKSPSYEHYF. CDR3 nucleotides: TGTGCCGGCACCAAGAGCCCTTCCTACGAGCATTACTTC.

In this sample, this clonotype turned up many times. The chain combines TRBV20-1 with TRBJ1-1, with a weak D call TRBD1 (6 bases). CDR1 is DFQATT, CDR2 SNEGSKA, per germline (reference sequence). The CDR3 contains 15 residues. Trimming cost V 0 bases and J 3 bases, with 14 bases left between them. Written as DNA, the CDR3 is TGCAGTGCTAGAGATGGAGGGCAGGGGCACACTGAAGCTTTCTTT. It codes for CSARDGGQGHTEAFF.

This clonotype is a singleton in its sample. The rearrangement links TRBV5-1 to TRBJ1-3; no reliable D call. The V and J ends lost 4 bases and 4 bases respectively, with 15 bases between them. CDR1 and CDR2 from the germline V gene are SGHRS and YFSETQ. CDR3 length: 15 residues. The CDR3 region is CASSHLWRRGNTIYF. As DNA, the CDR3 is TGCGCCAGCAGCCACCTTTGGAGGAGAGGAAACACCATATATTTT.

The sample holds many counts of this clonotype. V is TRBV7-9 and J is TRBJ2-7, with TRBD2 matching 10 bases. The CDR3 is 15 amino acids. Unmatched junction bases numbered 6, after V lost 2 bases and J lost 5 bases. From germline, CDR1 is SEHNR and CDR2 FQNEAQ (reference sequence). This CDR3 reads CASSLTTSGGDEQYF. In nucleotides, the CDR3 is TGTGCCAGCAGCTTAACGACCAGCGGGGGGGACGAGCAGTACTTC.

In this sample, this clonotype turned up many times. This chain connects TRBV30 to TRBJ1-4; the match to TRBD1 covers 7 bases. The trim removed 2 bases at V and 8 bases at J, leaving 8 bases unmatched. CDR1 and CDR2 (germline): GTSNPN, SVGIG (reference sequence). The length of the CDR3 is 14 residues. DNA for the CDR3: TGTGCCTGGAGTCCCTACAGGGGTCGAGAAAAACTGTTTTTT. This gives the protein CAWSPYRGREKLFF.

Many counts were recorded for this clonotype. The chain combines TRBV6-1 with TRBJ1-1; no clear D. The CDR3 is made up of 13 amino acids. Germline CDR1 MNHNS, CDR2 SASEGT. V dropped 6 bases and J dropped 0 bases, with 8 bases sitting between them. The CDR3 spells CASRSTMNTEAFF. As DNA, the CDR3 is TGTGCCAGCAGGTCTACAATGAACACTGAAGCTTTCTTT.

A word on this clonotype: It may be a read error: a sequence one base away is much more abundant. The chain recombines TRBV3-1 with TRBJ2-1; no reliable D call. Germline V gene data show CDR1 as LGHDT and CDR2 as YNNKEL (reference sequence). This CDR3 contains 14 residues. Trimming stripped 1 base from V and 3 bases from J, with 7 bases between. As DNA, the CDR3 is TGTGCCAGCAGCCAAGCCAGTCTCTACAATGAGCAGTTCTTC. The encoded protein is CASSQASLYNEQFF.

This clonotype came up many times. The chain has TRBV6-1 and TRBJ2-7, with 7 bases lining up with TRBD1. Germline V lookup: CDR1 MNHNS, CDR2 SASEGT. J gave up 0 bases and V 6 bases, and 11 bases lay outside the gene matches. The CDR3 is made up of 16 amino acids. The CDR3 is CASRPTGVHSSYEQYF. In nucleotides, the CDR3 is TGTGCCAGCAGACCTACAGGGGTCCATAGCTCCTACGAGCAGTACTTC.

The chain combines TRBV10-1 with TRBJ1-4, with 11 bases matching TRBD1. This CDR3 contains 13 residues. V gave up 8 bases and J gave up 7 bases; unmatched junction bases: 3. Germline V gene lookup returns CDR1 WNHNN and CDR2 SYGVQD (reference sequence). The CDR3 DNA sequence: TGCGCCAGCCCCGGGACAGGGGGTGAAAAACTGTTTTTT. Amino acids: CASPGTGGEKLFF.

The chain carries TRBV11-3 and TRBJ1-3; weak D call: TRBD1 (5 bases). The CDR3 covers 15 residues. Germline lookup yields CDR1 SGHNT and CDR2 YENEEA. The V end was cut by 4 bases, the J end by 3 bases, with 13 bases between. CDR3 sequence reads: CASSSTRDGGNTIYF. In DNA form, the CDR3 reads TGTGCCAGCAGCTCTACTCGGGACGGTGGAAACACCATATATTTT.

In its sample, this clonotype was seen many times. The chain joins TRBV5-1 to TRBJ1-1, with D hard to call. The CDR3 length is 16 residues. V lost 0 bases and J lost 1, with 13 bases in between. Germline CDR1 and CDR2: SGHRS and YFSETQ. DNA for the CDR3: TGCGCCAGCAGCTTGGTAACAATGGGCACGAACACTGAAGCTTTCTTT. Its translation: CASSLVTMGTNTEAFF.

For this clonotype: It may be a read error: a sequence one base away is much more abundant. This rearrangement joins TRBV6-2 or TRBV6-3 to TRBJ1-5, with D unresolved. Germline values: CDR1 MNHEY, CDR2 SVGEGT. The CDR3 totals 15 residues. V dropped 5 bases and J dropped 5 bases, with 16 bases sitting between them. This chain's CDR3 is CASSEYSANDQPQHF. DNA of the CDR3: TGTGCCAGCAGTGAGTATTCGGCAAACGATCAGCCCCAGCATTTT.

This clonotype was observed at least ten times. J is TRBJ2-2 and V is TRBV12-3 or TRBV12-4; weak D call: TRBD1 (5 bases). V lost 3 bases and J 7 bases, leaving 9 bases between the germline ends. The CDR3 is 13 amino acids. The DNA for the CDR3 is TGTGCCAGCAGTTTTACAGGTATCGGGGAGCTGTTTTTT. The encoded protein is CASSFTGIGELFF.

The CDR3 here is CASSTPFSGTSTPEQYF. The CDR3, as DNA: TGTGCCAGCAGCACACCCTTTTCCGGGACTAGCACCCCCGAGCAGTACTTC. The rearrangement links TRBV7-9 to TRBJ2-7; 9 bases line up with TRBD2. Trimming at V came to 5 bases and at J to 6 bases, leaving 17 bases not matched to a gene. The length of the CDR3 is 17 residues. The germline gives CDR1 SEHNR, CDR2 FQNEAQ (reference sequence).

This clonotype was found many times. This chain links TRBV3-1 with TRBJ2-3, with no clear D. Germline-derived CDR1 and CDR2 are LGHDT and YNNKEL (reference sequence). The CDR3 totals 13 residues. With 4 bases removed from V and 4 bases from J, the gap between germline ends came to 9 bases. DNA of the CDR3: TGTGCCAGCAGCCGAACTACCCCAGATACGCAGTATTTT. Protein product: CASSRTTPDTQYF.

This clonotype was seen a single time. Its ends do not fully match the called genes, so a read error is possible. CDR3 amino acids: CASRESNQPKHF. The CDR3 nucleotides read TGTGCCAGTAGAGAGAGCAATCAGCCCAAGCATTTT. The chain links TRBV28 to TRBJ1-5; D is unresolved. The CDR3 consists of 12 residues. Germline lookup yields CDR1 MDHEN and CDR2 SYDVKM.

This clonotype was seen at least ten times. The chain joins TRBV5-1 to TRBJ1-6; D is possibly TRBD1 (5 bases). Germline values: CDR1 SGHRS, CDR2 YFSETQ. Trimming stripped 5 bases from V and 8 bases from J, with 17 bases between. This CDR3 comprises 15 residues. The CDR3 reads CASSKVSTGDSPLHF. CDR3 DNA sequence: TGCGCCAGCAGTAAGGTATCCACGGGGGATTCACCCCTCCACTTT.

This rearrangement joins TRBV9 to TRBJ1-2; D uncertain. The CDR3 is 14 amino acids. With 4 bases removed from V and 3 bases from J, the gap between germline ends came to 13 bases. The germline gives CDR1 SGDLS, CDR2 YYNGEE. The DNA for the CDR3 is TGTGCCAGCAGCCTCCCAGTGGCAGACTATGGCTACACCTTC. This codes for CASSLPVADYGYTF.